Described below is a single T cell receptor beta chain sequence and its context. Its recognized antigen is unknown. Per-nucleotide qualities are absent, and no much larger clonotype sits a single base away. The CDR3 has 13 amino acids, counting the end cysteine and phenylalanine. The read is trimmed to its CDR3 DNA, 39 bases read in frame from base 1. The germline V gene yields MDHEN for CDR1 and SYDVKM for CDR2. Cut back by 6 bases and 4 bases, the V and J ends lie 7 bases apart. This sample is drawn from a study of siplizumab effects on memory and regulatory T cells (dated by TCRdb to between 2018 and 2020). Looking at the study overall: The study looked at the effect of siplizumab, an anti-CD2 antibody, on alloreactive T-cell subsets in allogeneic mixed lymphocyte reactions made from human PBMCs.

Here is what the overall study found, with its caveats: The suppressive function of proliferating Tregs from siplizumab cultures was not functionally confirmed. Because sequences at frequencies below about 10^-5 were poorly captured, only a minor fraction of alloreactive clones could be mapped back to unstimulated subsets. Unstimulated naive T cells appeared to be more diverse than memory T cells, and naive cells seemed to make a substantial contribution to the alloresponse. About 75-97% of proliferating CD4+ or CD8+ clones could not be given a naive or memory phenotype. Among mappable alloreactive CD4+ clones, the Treg-derived fraction averaged 68.8% with siplizumab versus around 27% in control reactions. Siplizumab significantly lowered the cumulative frequency of alloreactive sequences that could be traced to unstimulated CD4+ memory T cells.

Library preparation employed the immunoSEQ multiplex PCR assay. The deep sequencing platform assayed about 90,000 TCR templates per sample. Genomic DNA extracted from sorted T cells was the material used for TCRbeta CDR3 sequencing. Per the authors' processing: The R programming language was used for clonal analysis of the TCRbeta CDR3 data. Alloreactive CD4+ and CD8+ clones were identified by comparing unstimulated samples to CFSE-low samples taken after the reaction. Regulatory or non-regulatory origin was assigned to alloreactive CD4+ clones by matching of sequences to sorted unstimulated Treg and non-Treg repertoires. What TCRdb holds here is the immuneACCESS table cut down to in-frame rearrangements. Part of the clones is not present; checked against another copy, under half of the missing clones reflect an unresolved V gene, and the others are unexplained. V and J calls plus clone size are reproduced from that table; the DNA served to infer D and trimming. For this sample the table gives 100,000 or so clones, of which roughly 90% were detected only once. The top ten constitute 1.1% of the sample.

TCRbeta CDR3 sequencing was performed on sorted unstimulated T cells and on proliferating T cells recovered from mixed lymphocyte reactions. Fresh whole blood from under 13 HLA-typed healthy donors was used as the source from which PBMCs were isolated. The chain was built from TRBV28 and TRBJ1-6; TRBD1 is perhaps the D gene, given 5 matching bases. Input material: CD4+ T cells sorted from blood. The receptor was isolated from a human donor in good health. At the DNA level, the sequence is TGTGCCAGCAGGGACATGTATAATTCACCCCTCCACTTT. This sequence encodes CASRDMYNSPLHF.